This T cell receptor beta chain was sequenced in a study of T cell responses to AZD1222 COVID-19 vaccine. Whole-study results and caveats: Unmutated variant regions are reportedly the target of nearly half of TCRs that are spike-specific. White British people made up most donors, females outnumbered males, and clonal diversity was possibly underestimated.

As for this clone: The antigen is not known.

This CDR3 has 14 amino acids. Germline CDR1 reads SGHRS; CDR2 reads YFSETQ. V lost 3 bases, J lost 3 bases, and 4 bases stayed unmatched. The table came from immunoSEQ multiplex PCR; TCRdb's copy has only in-frame clones and leaves some out. The table lists around 150,000 clones, 84% of them singletons. This chain joins TRBV5-1 and TRBJ2-7, with 9 bases lining up with TRBD1. The sequences come from peripheral blood, collected on day 0 of AZD1222 vaccination. This clonotype was sampled from an adult in good health. Here the CDR3 reads CASSSDRGRYEQYF. In nucleotides, the CDR3 is TGCGCCAGCAGCTCGGACAGGGGCCGCTACGAGCAGTACTTC. Using reference TRBV5-1 and TRBJ2-7 for the parts outside the CDR3, the full variable domain is KAGVTQTPRYLIKTRGQQVTLSCSPISGHRSVSWYQQTPGQGLQFLFEYFSETQRNKGNFPGRFSGRQFSNSRSEMNVSTLELGDSALYLCASSSDRGRYEQYFGPGTRLTVT.